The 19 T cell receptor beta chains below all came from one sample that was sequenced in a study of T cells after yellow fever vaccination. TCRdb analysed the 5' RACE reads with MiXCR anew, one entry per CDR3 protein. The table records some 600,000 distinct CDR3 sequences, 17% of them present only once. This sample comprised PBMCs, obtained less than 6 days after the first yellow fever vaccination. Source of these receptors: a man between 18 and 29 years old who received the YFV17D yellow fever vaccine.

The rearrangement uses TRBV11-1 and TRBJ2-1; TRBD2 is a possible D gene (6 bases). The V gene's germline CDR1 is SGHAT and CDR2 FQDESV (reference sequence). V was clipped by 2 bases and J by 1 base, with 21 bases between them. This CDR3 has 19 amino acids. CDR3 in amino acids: CASSLYPSDGEGSYNEQFF. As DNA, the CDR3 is TGTGCCAGCAGCTTATACCCTAGCGACGGCGAGGGGTCCTACAATGAGCAGTTCTTC.

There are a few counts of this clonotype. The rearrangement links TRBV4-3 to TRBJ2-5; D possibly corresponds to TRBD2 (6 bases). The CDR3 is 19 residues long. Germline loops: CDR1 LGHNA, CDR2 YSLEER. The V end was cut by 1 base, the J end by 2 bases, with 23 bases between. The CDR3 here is CASSQVRGSVAGPQETQYF. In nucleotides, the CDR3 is TGCGCCAGCAGCCAAGTTCGGGGGTCGGTGGCTGGTCCGCAAGAGACCCAGTACTTC.

CDR3 protein: CASSQGSRTEAFF. The DNA for the CDR3 is TGTGCCAGCAGCCAAGGGTCGCGGACAGAAGCTTTCTTT. The V call is TRBV3-1, the J call TRBJ1-1; possibly TRBD1 for D (5 bases). This CDR3 comprises 13 residues. V was pared by 1 base and J by 8 bases, with 11 bases between. Germline CDR1 is LGHDT and CDR2 is YNNKEL (reference sequence).

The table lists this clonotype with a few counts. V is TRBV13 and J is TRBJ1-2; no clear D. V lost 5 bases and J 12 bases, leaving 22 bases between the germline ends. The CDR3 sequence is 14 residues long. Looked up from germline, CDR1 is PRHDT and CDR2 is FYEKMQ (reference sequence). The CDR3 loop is CASSLQPVLYENTF. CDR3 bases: TGTGCCAGCAGCCTACAACCGGTTCTTTATGAGAACACCTTC.

In DNA, the CDR3 is TGTGCCAGCAGCCTTCCAACAGACACAGATACGCAGTATTTT. Residues: CASSLPTDTDTQYF. V is TRBV7-9 and J is TRBJ2-3; D unclear. Germline CDR1 is SEHNR and CDR2 is FQNEAQ (reference sequence). V was pared by 5 bases and J by 2 bases, with 11 bases between. CDR3 length equals 14 residues.

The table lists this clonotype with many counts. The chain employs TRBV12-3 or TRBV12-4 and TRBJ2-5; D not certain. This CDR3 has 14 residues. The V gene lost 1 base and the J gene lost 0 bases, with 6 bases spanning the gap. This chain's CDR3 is CASSLGPNQETQYF. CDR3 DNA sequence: TGTGCCAGCAGTTTAGGACCGAACCAAGAGACCCAGTACTTC.

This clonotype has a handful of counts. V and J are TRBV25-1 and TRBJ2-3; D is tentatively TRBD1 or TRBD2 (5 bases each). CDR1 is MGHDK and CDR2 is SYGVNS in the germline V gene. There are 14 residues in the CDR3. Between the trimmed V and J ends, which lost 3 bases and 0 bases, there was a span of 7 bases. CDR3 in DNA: TGTGCCAGCAGTGAGGGGGAGAGCACAGATACGCAGTATTTT. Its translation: CASSEGESTDTQYF. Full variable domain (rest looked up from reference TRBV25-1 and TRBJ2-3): EADIYQTPRYLVIGTGKKITLECSQTMGHDKMYWYQQDPGMELHLIHYSYGVNSTEKGDLSSESTVSRIRTEHFPLTLESARPSHTSQYLCASSEGESTDTQYFGPGTRLTVL.

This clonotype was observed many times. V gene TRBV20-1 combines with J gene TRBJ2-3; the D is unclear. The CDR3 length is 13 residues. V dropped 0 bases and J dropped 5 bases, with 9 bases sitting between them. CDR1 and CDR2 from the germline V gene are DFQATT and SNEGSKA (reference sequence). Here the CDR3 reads CSARDYERDTQYF. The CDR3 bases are TGCAGTGCTAGAGATTACGAACGAGATACGCAGTATTTT.

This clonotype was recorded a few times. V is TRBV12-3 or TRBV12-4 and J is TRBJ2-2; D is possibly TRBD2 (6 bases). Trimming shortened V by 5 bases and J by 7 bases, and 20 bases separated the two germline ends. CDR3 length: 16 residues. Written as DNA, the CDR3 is TGTGCCAGCAGTACTACCGGGAGAACGCTTGGCGGGGAGCTGTTTTTT. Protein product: CASSTTGRTLGGELFF.

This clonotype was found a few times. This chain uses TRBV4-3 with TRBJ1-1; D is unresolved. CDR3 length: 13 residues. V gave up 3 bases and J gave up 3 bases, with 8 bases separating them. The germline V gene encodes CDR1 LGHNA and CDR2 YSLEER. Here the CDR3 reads CASSHPGYTEAFF. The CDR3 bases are TGCGCCAGCAGCCATCCCGGGTACACTGAAGCTTTCTTT.

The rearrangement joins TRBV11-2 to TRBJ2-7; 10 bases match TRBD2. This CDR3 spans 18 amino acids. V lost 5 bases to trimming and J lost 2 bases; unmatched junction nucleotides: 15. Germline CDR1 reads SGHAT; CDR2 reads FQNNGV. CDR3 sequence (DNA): TGTGCCAGCAGCCCAGACCTAGCGGGGGTCTTGTCCCCCTACGAGCAGTACTTC. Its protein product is CASSPDLAGVLSPYEQYF.

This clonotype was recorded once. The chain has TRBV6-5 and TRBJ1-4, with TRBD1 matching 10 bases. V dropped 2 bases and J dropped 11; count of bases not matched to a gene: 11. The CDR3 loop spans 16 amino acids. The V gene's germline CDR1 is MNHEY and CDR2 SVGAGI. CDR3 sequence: CASSYRKDRGWEKLFF. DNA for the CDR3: TGTGCCAGCAGTTACCGGAAGGACAGGGGGTGGGAGAAACTGTTTTTT.

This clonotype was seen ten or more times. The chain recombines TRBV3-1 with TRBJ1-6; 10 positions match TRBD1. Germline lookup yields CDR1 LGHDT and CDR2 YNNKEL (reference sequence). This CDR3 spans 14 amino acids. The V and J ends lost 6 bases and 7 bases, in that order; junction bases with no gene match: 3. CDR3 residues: CASSRTGGNSPLHF. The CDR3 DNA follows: TGTGCCAGCAGTCGGACAGGGGGGAATTCACCCCTCCACTTT.

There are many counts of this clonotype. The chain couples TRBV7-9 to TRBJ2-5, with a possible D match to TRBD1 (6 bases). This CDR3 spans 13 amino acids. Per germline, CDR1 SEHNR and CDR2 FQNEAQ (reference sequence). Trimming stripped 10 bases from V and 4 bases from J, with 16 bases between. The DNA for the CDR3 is TGTGCCACCCGACAGGTGGGACGAGAGACCCAGTACTTC. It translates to CATRQVGRETQYF.

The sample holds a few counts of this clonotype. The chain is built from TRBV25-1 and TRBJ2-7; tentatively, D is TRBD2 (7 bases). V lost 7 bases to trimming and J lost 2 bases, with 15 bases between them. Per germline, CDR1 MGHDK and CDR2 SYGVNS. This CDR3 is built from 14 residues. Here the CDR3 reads CASTDTGRAYEQYF. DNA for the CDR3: TGTGCCAGCACCGATACAGGGAGGGCCTACGAGCAGTACTTC.

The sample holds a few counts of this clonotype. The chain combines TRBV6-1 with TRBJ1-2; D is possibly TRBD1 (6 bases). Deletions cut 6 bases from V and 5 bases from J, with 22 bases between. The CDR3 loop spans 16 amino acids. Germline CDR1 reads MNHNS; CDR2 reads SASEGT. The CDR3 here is CASSPERGSGGYGYTF. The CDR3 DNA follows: TGTGCCAGCAGCCCCGAGAGGGGGTCGGGGGGATATGGCTACACCTTC.

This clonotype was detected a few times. The CDR3 region has the DNA TGTGCCAGCAGTGAGGGGGCTAGCGGGGCCGGGGAGACCCAGTACTTC. It translates to CASSEGASGAGETQYF. The rearrangement joins TRBV6-1 to TRBJ2-5; 9 bases align to TRBD2. The V gene's germline CDR1 is MNHNS and CDR2 SASEGT. The CDR3 consists of 16 residues. Trimming at V came to 3 bases and at J to 5 bases, leaving 10 bases not matched to a gene.

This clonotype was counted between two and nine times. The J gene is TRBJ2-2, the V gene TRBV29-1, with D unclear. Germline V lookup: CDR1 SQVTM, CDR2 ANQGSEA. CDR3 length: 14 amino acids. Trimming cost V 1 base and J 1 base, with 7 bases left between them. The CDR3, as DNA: TGCAGCGTTGAAGGCAGGATGAACACCGGGGAGCTGTTTTTT. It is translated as CSVEGRMNTGELFF.

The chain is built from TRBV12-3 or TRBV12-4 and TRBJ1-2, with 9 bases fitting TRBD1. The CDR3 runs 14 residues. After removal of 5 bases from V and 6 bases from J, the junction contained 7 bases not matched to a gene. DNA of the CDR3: TGTGCCAGCAGTCCGCGACAGGGGGGGCATGGCTACACCTTC. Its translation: CASSPRQGGHGYTF.